The rows below give T cell receptor beta chains drawn from one sample of a study of low-dose radiotherapy and immunotherapy resistance in tumors. MiXCR was run by TCRdb on the reads, yielding one entry per CDR3 protein. The table has 64,000 or so distinct CDR3 sequences, about 26% seen once. Sequenced material: PBMCs, taken before treatment. These receptor sequences come from a male donor with rectosigmoid adenocarcinoma. CDR3s include the opening cysteine and the closing phenylalanine or tryptophan. D genes are given only for firm matches. Rows may omit the clone size; those that give it use once, few, many or a size class.

j_call v_call clone_size d_call cdr3_nt cdr3_aa
TRBJ2-7 TRBV28 - - TGTGCCAGCACCGCCCTCAACGAGCAGTACTTC CASTALNEQYF
TRBJ2-7 TRBV27 - TRBD1 TGTGCCAGCAGTTTTGGGACAGGGCACGAGCAGTACTTC CASSFGTGHEQYF
TRBJ2-7 TRBV18 many - TGTGCCAGCAGCTTAGCTGTAGGGACCTACGAGCAGTACTTC CASSLAVGTYEQYF
TRBJ2-1 TRBV7-3 many - TGTGCCAGCAGCCCCGGACCCCGTGTGAGGAATGAGCAGTTCTTC CASSPGPRVRNEQFF
TRBJ2-2 TRBV27 many TRBD1 TGTGCCAGCAGTTTACACAGGGGGCTCACCGGGGAGCTGTTTTTT CASSLHRGLTGELFF
TRBJ1-2 TRBV12-3/TRBV12-4 many TRBD1 TGTGCCAGCAGTCCCCAGACAGGGGGCGATGGCTACACCTTC CASSPQTGGDGYTF
TRBJ2-5 TRBV28 many - TGTGCCAGCAGTTTATTCCAGGCCCCCAAGACCCAGTACTTC CASSLFQAPKTQYF
TRBJ2-2 TRBV12-3/TRBV12-4 few TRBD2 TGTGCCAGCAGCCGACCCCCCGGATGGGAGGGCCTTATTGCCGGCACCGGGGAGCTGTTTTTT CASSRPPGWEGLIAGTGELFF
TRBJ2-5 TRBV7-2 many - TGTGCCAGCAGCCCCCAAGATGGACTCCCAAGAGAGTCCCAGTACTTC CASSPQDGLPRESQYF
TRBJ2-2 TRBV2 many TRBD1 TGTGCCAGCAGGAAACAGGGGGCAGGAACCGGGGAGCTGTTTTTT CASRKQGAGTGELFF
TRBJ1-5 TRBV24-1 many - TGTGCCACCAGTTCGGGGAATTTAAATCAGCCCCAGCATTTT CATSSGNLNQPQHF
TRBJ2-7 TRBV20-1 many TRBD1 TGCAGTGCTAGTAGGACAGGACACTCCTACGAGCAGTACTTC CSASRTGHSYEQYF
TRBJ1-1 TRBV19 - TRBD1 TGTGCCAGTAGACCCAGGGGGCCCCCCGGGCGGGGTAATACCACTGAAGCTTTCTTT CASRPRGPPGRGNTTEAFF
TRBJ2-5 TRBV4-3 many - TGCGCCAGCAGCCAAGGCCAAGAGACCCAGTACTTC CASSQGQETQYF
TRBJ2-5 TRBV28 many TRBD1 TGTGCCAGCAGTACATTCGTGGGACAGGGAAAAGAGACCCAGTACTTC CASSTFVGQGKETQYF
TRBJ2-3 TRBV27 many TRBD1 TGTGCCAGCAGTTTCATCGGACAGGGGGTAGATACGCAGTATTTT CASSFIGQGVDTQYF
TRBJ2-5 TRBV7-9 many - TGTGCCAGCAGCTTAGCCGAGACCCAGTACTTC CASSLAETQYF
TRBJ2-1 TRBV28 medium-sized TRBD1 TGTGCCAGTCTTTCCGGACAGGGCGGCTACAATGAGCAGTTCTTC CASLSGQGGYNEQFF
TRBJ2-2 TRBV2 few - TGTGCCAGCGGGGCGTTGTCGGGAGCCGGGGAGCTGTTTTTT CASGALSGAGELFF
TRBJ2-3 TRBV20-1 - - TGCAGTGCAAACACAGATACGCAGTATTTT CSANTDTQYF
TRBJ2-7 TRBV7-2 few TRBD1 TGTGCCAGCAGCCGGGGACAGTGGCTCGAGCAGTACTTC CASSRGQWLEQYF
TRBJ2-1 TRBV24-1 - - TGTGCCACCAGTGATTACCGGGGGACAGTGGAGGACTACAATGAGCAGTTCTTC CATSDYRGTVEDYNEQFF
TRBJ1-1 TRBV7-2 - - TGTGCCAGCAGCTCCAGCGGGGTCCCGAACACTGAAGCTTTCTTT CASSSSGVPNTEAFF
TRBJ1-5 TRBV28 many - TGTGCCAGCGGGGGAAAGTATCAGCCCCAGCATTTT CASGGKYQPQHF
TRBJ2-7 TRBV7-9 many - TGTGCCAGCAGTTCTAGACAGGCCCCCGAGCAGTACTTC CASSSRQAPEQYF
TRBJ1-5 TRBV5-6 many - TGTGCCAGCAGCCTAGGTGGGGGACAGCCCCAGCATTTT CASSLGGGQPQHF
TRBJ2-7 TRBV12-3/TRBV12-4 many TRBD1 TGTGCCAGCAGTTCACCGGGACAGGGGGCTCCCGAGCAGTACTTC CASSSPGQGAPEQYF
TRBJ2-1 TRBV9 - TRBD2 TGTGCCAGCAGCATCTGTGGACTAGCGGGGGGGCACAATGAGCAGTTCTTC CASSICGLAGGHNEQFF
TRBJ2-1 TRBV6-6 many TRBD2 TGTGCCAGCAGTTCCGGACTAGCGGGAGTTGGTGAGCAGTTCTTC CASSSGLAGVGEQFF
TRBJ2-7 TRBV3-1 many - TGTGCCAGCAGCCCGGCTGATAGACAGGACACGTCGGACGGGGCCTTTTCCTACGAGCAGTACTTC CASSPADRQDTSDGAFSYEQYF
TRBJ2-3 TRBV28 - - TGTGCCAGCAGTTTACCCCCCGACAGGTACCCTAGCACAGATACGCAGTATTTT CASSLPPDRYPSTDTQYF
TRBJ1-5 TRBV12-3/TRBV12-4 many - TGTGCCAGCAGTTCCCGAGGGGTGGGGCAACAGCCCCAGCATTTT CASSSRGVGQQPQHF
TRBJ2-5 TRBV28 many - TGTGCCAGCAGCCTAAGGCCCGAGACCCAGTACTTC CASSLRPETQYF
TRBJ2-4 TRBV24-1 - - TGTGCCACCAGTGACCCACAGGACATATCGAACATTCAGTACTTC CATSDPQDISNIQYF
TRBJ2-5 TRBV6-2/TRBV6-3 few - TGTGCCAGCAATGGAGGGGATGTGGAGACCCAGTACTTC CASNGGDVETQYF
TRBJ2-1 TRBV7-6 many TRBD2 TGTGCCAGCAGCTTAGCGCTAGCGGCCTCCGGGGAGCAGTTCTTC CASSLALAASGEQFF
TRBJ2-1 TRBV7-2 - TRBD2 TGTGCCAGCAGCTTATCAGTTGCGGGGAGCGGGGGTTGGTACAATGAGCAGTTCTTC CASSLSVAGSGGWYNEQFF
TRBJ2-1 TRBV24-1 - - TGTGCCACCAGTGGTTCTAGCTCCTACAATGAGCAGTTCTTC CATSGSSSYNEQFF
TRBJ1-5 TRBV2 many - TGTGCCAGCGACCAGGTGCCGGGACCGGGTTTATGGCCCCAGCATTTT CASDQVPGPGLWPQHF
TRBJ2-7 TRBV10-3 many TRBD2 TGTGCCATCAGTGAGTCGACTAGCGTCACGTACGAGCAGTACTTC CAISESTSVTYEQYF
TRBJ1-5 TRBV7-2 many - TGTGCCAGCAGCCTACAGGTTAATCAGCCCCAGCATTTT CASSLQVNQPQHF
TRBJ2-6 TRBV4-1 - TRBD1 TGCGCCAGCAGCTGGCGGACAGGTCGGCGGGGGGCCAACGTCCTGACTTTC CASSWRTGRRGANVLTF
TRBJ2-7 TRBV30 many TRBD2 TGTGCCTGGACTAGCGGGATCTACGAGCAGTACTTC CAWTSGIYEQYF
TRBJ2-1 TRBV27 few TRBD2 TGTGCCAGCAGTTACTTCGGGACTAGCGGGAGTGAGCAGTTCTTC CASSYFGTSGSEQFF
TRBJ1-2 TRBV28 many TRBD1 TGTGCCAGCAGTCCCTGGGGACAGGGACGTAACTATGGCTACACCTTC CASSPWGQGRNYGYTF
TRBJ2-7 TRBV28 many - TGTGCCAGCAGACGCTGGAACAGGCGATTAACCTACGAGCAGTACTTC CASRRWNRRLTYEQYF
TRBJ2-1 TRBV2 - TRBD2 TGTGCCAGTCTAGCGGGGGGAGCAAACGAGCAGTTCTTC CASLAGGANEQFF
TRBJ1-1 TRBV13 - - TGTGCCAGCAGTGGCGAAGTTGGCACTGAAGCTTTCTTT CASSGEVGTEAFF
TRBJ2-6 TRBV6-5 few - TGTGCCAGCAGTTACGGATTCGCCAGGGCCAACGTCCTGACTTTC CASSYGFARANVLTF
TRBJ1-2 TRBV7-2 - TRBD1 TGTGCCAGCAGCTTCACAGGGGACTATGGCTACACCTTC CASSFTGDYGYTF
TRBJ2-3 TRBV4-1 many - TGCGCCAGCAGCCAAGAGGTCGCTAGCACAGATACGCAGTATTTT CASSQEVASTDTQYF
TRBJ2-5 TRBV6-6 - TRBD1 TGTGCCAGCAGTGGACAGGGCCACGTGGAGACCCAGTACTTC CASSGQGHVETQYF
TRBJ2-1 TRBV7-2 many - TGTGCCAGCAGCTCGTTCGGGGTACCTGAGCAGTTCTTC CASSSFGVPEQFF
TRBJ1-1 TRBV6-5 many - TGTGCCAGCCGGCTGAGGGGGAACACTGAAGCTTTCTTT CASRLRGNTEAFF
TRBJ1-1 TRBV7-2 many - TGTGCCAGCAGCTTAACCTACACTGAAGCTTTCTTT CASSLTYTEAFF
TRBJ2-1 TRBV5-6 many - TGTGCCAGCAGCTTGGGGTACTACAATGAGCAGTTCTTC CASSLGYYNEQFF
TRBJ2-7 TRBV6-2/TRBV6-3 many - TGTGCCAGCAGCCTTAATAGCGTACCCTACGAGCAGTACTTC CASSLNSVPYEQYF
TRBJ2-5 TRBV12-3/TRBV12-4 - - TGTGCCAGCAGTTTAGAGGTGGGAGCTGGGACCCAGTACTTC CASSLEVGAGTQYF
TRBJ2-7 TRBV12-3/TRBV12-4 many - TGTGCCAGCAGTCCTAACCCGACATCGTACGAGCAGTACTTC CASSPNPTSYEQYF